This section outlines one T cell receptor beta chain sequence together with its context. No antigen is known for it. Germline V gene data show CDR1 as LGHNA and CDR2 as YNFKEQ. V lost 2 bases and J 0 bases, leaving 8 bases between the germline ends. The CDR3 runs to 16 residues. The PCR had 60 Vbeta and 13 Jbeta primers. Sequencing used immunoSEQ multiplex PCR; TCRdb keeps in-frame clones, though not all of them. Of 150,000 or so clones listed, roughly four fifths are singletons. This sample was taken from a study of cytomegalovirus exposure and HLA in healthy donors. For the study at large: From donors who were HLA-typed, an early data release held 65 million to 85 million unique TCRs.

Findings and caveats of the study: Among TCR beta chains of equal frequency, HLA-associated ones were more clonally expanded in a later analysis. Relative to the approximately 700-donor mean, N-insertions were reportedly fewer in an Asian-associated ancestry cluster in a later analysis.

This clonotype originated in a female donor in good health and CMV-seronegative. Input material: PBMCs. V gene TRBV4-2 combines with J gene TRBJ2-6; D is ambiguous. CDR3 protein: CASSQQAPSGANVLTF. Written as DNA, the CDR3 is TGTGCCAGCAGCCAACAGGCCCCCTCTGGGGCCAACGTCCTGACTTTC.